A selection of T cell receptor beta chains follows, all from one sample in a study of T-cell memory formation after mild COVID-19. TCRdb re-called the 5' RACE reads with MiXCR, one entry per CDR3 protein. The data show 180,000 or so distinct CDR3 sequences, approximately 16% seen once. Source material: PBMCs or a T cell subset sorted from them (not recorded which). The receptors shown here come from an adult woman who had mild COVID-19 (a few samples of this study predate the infection). Cell type and time point are not known. CDR3s include the opening cysteine and the closing phenylalanine or tryptophan. The D gene is left open where the match is weak. Clone size is stated in some rows and not others, as once, few, many or a class when expanded.

>NA|TRBV10-3|TRBJ1-2|12|TRBD1
CAIIGTVGGYTF
TGTGCCATCATTGGGACAGTAGGCGGCTACACCTTC
>few|TRBV30|TRBJ2-1|16|NA
CAWSADLVLRYNEQFF
TGTGCCTGGAGTGCAGATCTAGTTCTACGCTACAATGAGCAGTTCTTC
>few|TRBV5-6|TRBJ2-1|14|NA
CASSLGQVNNEQFF
TGTGCCAGCAGCTTGGGCCAGGTTAACAATGAGCAGTTCTTC
>NA|TRBV12-3/TRBV12-4|TRBJ1-2|13|TRBD1
CASSRDRVYGYTF
TGTGCCAGCAGTAGGGACAGGGTGTATGGCTACACCTTC
>NA|TRBV29-1|TRBJ1-1|11|NA
CSVDVNTEAFF
TGCAGCGTTGACGTGAACACTGAAGCTTTCTTT
>few|TRBV20-1|TRBJ2-7|14|TRBD1
CSAHRQGKVYEQYF
TGCAGTGCCCACAGACAGGGAAAAGTTTACGAGCAGTACTTC
>few|TRBV10-3|TRBJ2-3|13|NA
CAISEEATDTQYF
TGTGCCATCAGTGAGGAGGCCACAGATACGCAGTATTTT
>NA|TRBV7-9|TRBJ2-7|15|NA
CASSPGQILTYEQYF
TGTGCCAGCAGTCCCGGACAGATCTTGACCTACGAGCAGTACTTC
>NA|TRBV19|TRBJ1-2|14|TRBD1
CASSIGQGRGGYTF
TGTGCCAGTAGTATCGGACAGGGACGGGGTGGCTACACCTTC
>few|TRBV12-3/TRBV12-4|TRBJ2-5|13|NA
CASSFGYRETQYF
TGTGCCAGCAGTTTTGGCTACCGGGAGACCCAGTACTTC
>NA|TRBV5-5|TRBJ1-1|14|NA
CASSPSIRGTEAFF
TGTGCCAGCAGCCCTAGTATTCGGGGCACTGAAGCTTTCTTT
>few|TRBV10-3|TRBJ2-7|16|TRBD2
CAIRGTSGPSSYEQYF
TGTGCCATCAGGGGGACTAGCGGGCCGAGCTCCTACGAGCAGTACTTC
>NA|TRBV9|TRBJ2-1|15|TRBD2
CASSASSGSSNEQFF
TGTGCCAGCAGCGCGTCTAGCGGGAGCAGTAATGAGCAGTTCTTC
>few|TRBV5-1|TRBJ2-7|16|NA
CASSSNTGTKSYEQYF
TGCGCCAGCAGCTCAAACACCGGGACGAAATCCTACGAGCAGTACTTC
>few|TRBV5-1|TRBJ2-3|15|NA
CASSLVAGEGGTQYF
TGCGCCAGCAGCTTGGTGGCAGGGGAGGGAGGTACGCAGTATTTT
>few|TRBV20-1|TRBJ2-5|14|NA
CSANPRAGGKTQYF
TGCAGTGCTAACCCCAGGGCAGGAGGAAAGACCCAGTACTTC
>NA|TRBV20-1|TRBJ2-2|17|TRBD2
CSARALAGGRYTGELFF
TGCAGTGCTAGAGCCCTAGCGGGGGGGCGGTACACCGGGGAGCTGTTTTTT
>NA|TRBV3-1|TRBJ1-2|15|TRBD1
CASSPGQGPFYGYTF
TGTGCCAGCAGCCCGGGACAGGGCCCTTTCTATGGCTACACCTTC
>NA|TRBV12-3/TRBV12-4|TRBJ2-3|14|TRBD2
CASVRGGWSDTQYF
TGTGCCAGCGTTCGGGGGGGCTGGTCGGATACGCAGTATTTT
>few|TRBV7-3|TRBJ2-1|15|TRBD1
CASSLQQGANNEQFF
TGTGCCAGCAGCTTACAGCAGGGGGCGAACAATGAGCAGTTCTTC
>NA|TRBV7-2|TRBJ1-2|14|TRBD1
CASSQDREYYGYTF
TGTGCCAGCAGCCAGGACAGGGAATACTATGGCTACACCTTC
>few|TRBV5-5|TRBJ2-7|15|NA
CASSTHGERHYEQYF
TGTGCCAGCAGCACCCATGGCGAGAGACACTACGAGCAGTACTTC
>few|TRBV20-1|TRBJ2-7|13|NA
CSPQRRVGIEQYF
TGCAGTCCTCAACGAAGGGTAGGGATTGAGCAGTACTTC
>NA|TRBV6-5|TRBJ2-3|16|TRBD2
CASSYEWGGGTDTQYF
TGTGCCAGCAGTTACGAGTGGGGGGGAGGCACAGATACGCAGTATTTT
>NA|TRBV20-1|TRBJ1-5|15|NA
CSARPIDRINQPQHF
TGCAGTGCTAGACCTATTGACAGGATCAATCAGCCCCAGCATTTT
>few|TRBV29-1|TRBJ2-1|12|TRBD2
CSAREAGGEQFF
TGCAGCGCAAGAGAGGCGGGAGGGGAGCAGTTCTTC
>NA|TRBV6-2/TRBV6-3|TRBJ2-1|15|TRBD2
CASSDLAGGHNEQFF
TGTGCCAGCAGCGATCTAGCGGGAGGACACAATGAGCAGTTCTTC
>few|TRBV20-1|TRBJ2-3|14|TRBD2
CSARTSGIADTQYF
TGCAGTGCTAGGACTAGCGGGATTGCAGATACGCAGTATTTT
>few|TRBV12-3/TRBV12-4|TRBJ2-1|15|TRBD2
CASRRGLAEINEQFF
TGTGCCAGCAGGCGTGGACTAGCGGAGATCAATGAGCAGTTCTTC
>NA|TRBV20-1|TRBJ2-3|13|NA
CSVSRDSTDTQYF
TGCAGTGTTAGCCGGGACAGCACAGATACGCAGTATTTT
>NA|TRBV7-8|TRBJ2-1|17|TRBD2
CASSGHRTSGIYNEQFF
TGTGCCAGCAGCGGCCACCGGACTAGCGGGATCTACAATGAGCAGTTCTTC
>few|TRBV7-9|TRBJ2-2|16|TRBD1
CASSQPRDRDTGELFF
TGTGCCAGCAGTCAACCCCGGGACAGGGACACCGGGGAGCTGTTTTTT
>NA|TRBV6-5|TRBJ2-7|15|TRBD2
CASKWGTSGSYEQYF
TGTGCCAGCAAGTGGGGAACTAGCGGGTCCTACGAGCAGTACTTC
>many|TRBV24-1|TRBJ2-3|15|NA
CATSPAGFRTDTQYF
TGTGCCACCAGTCCTGCGGGGTTCCGCACAGATACGCAGTATTTT
>few|TRBV5-1|TRBJ2-2|14|NA
CASSLDTNTGELFF
TGCGCCAGCAGCTTGGACACCAACACCGGGGAGCTGTTTTTT
>few|TRBV4-3|TRBJ2-2|15|TRBD2
CASSHSGRTTGELFF
TGCGCCAGCAGCCATAGCGGGAGAACCACCGGGGAGCTGTTTTTT
>few|TRBV27|TRBJ2-7|17|TRBD2
CASSLDSGLAGSYEQYF
TGTGCCAGCAGTTTGGACTCGGGGCTAGCGGGATCCTACGAGCAGTACTTC
>many|TRBV3-1|TRBJ2-3|13|NA
CASSQDRPDTQYF
TGTGCCAGCAGCCAAGATCGGCCCGATACGCAGTATTTT
>NA|TRBV12-3/TRBV12-4|TRBJ2-3|13|TRBD2
CASILGGPDTQYF
TGTGCCAGCATCCTGGGAGGGCCAGATACGCAGTATTTT
>NA|TRBV7-6|TRBJ2-7|16|TRBD1
CASSCSPQGTSYEQYF
TGTGCCAGCAGCTGCAGCCCACAGGGGACCTCCTACGAGCAGTACTTC
>NA|TRBV27|TRBJ1-2|15|NA
CASSLDPTTNYGYTF
TGTGCCAGCAGTTTAGACCCGACCACTAACTATGGCTACACCTTC
>few|TRBV7-9|TRBJ2-1|15|TRBD2
CASSFHWTSGNEQFF
TGTGCCAGCAGCTTCCACTGGACTAGCGGAAATGAGCAGTTCTTC
>few|TRBV3-1|TRBJ1-1|16|TRBD1
CASSQETGTGLREAFF
TGTGCCAGCAGCCAAGAAACCGGGACAGGCCTTCGTGAAGCTTTCTTT
>NA|TRBV7-2|TRBJ2-3|15|NA
CASSFIGTPTDTQYF
TGTGCCAGCAGCTTTATCGGTACTCCCACAGATACGCAGTATTTT
>NA|TRBV24-1|TRBJ2-1|14|NA
CATSATRISNEQFF
TGTGCCACCAGTGCGACACGTATCAGCAATGAGCAGTTCTTC